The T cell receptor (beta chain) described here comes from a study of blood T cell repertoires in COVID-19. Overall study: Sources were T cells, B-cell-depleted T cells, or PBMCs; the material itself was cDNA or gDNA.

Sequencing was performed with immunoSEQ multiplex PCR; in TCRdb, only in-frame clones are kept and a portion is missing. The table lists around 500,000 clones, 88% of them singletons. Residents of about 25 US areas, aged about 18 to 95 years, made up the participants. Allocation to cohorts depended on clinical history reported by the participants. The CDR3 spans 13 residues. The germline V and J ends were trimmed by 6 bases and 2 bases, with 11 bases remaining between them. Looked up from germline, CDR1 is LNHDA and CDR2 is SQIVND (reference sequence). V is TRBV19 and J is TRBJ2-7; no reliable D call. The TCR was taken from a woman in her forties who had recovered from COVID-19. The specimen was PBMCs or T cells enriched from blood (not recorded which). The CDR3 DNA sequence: TGTGCCAGTAGCCCGACTGCCACCTACGAGCAGTACTTC. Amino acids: CASSPTATYEQYF.